These T cell receptor beta chains were read from a single sample in a study of regulatory T cells in long-lasting Graves disease. TCRdb used MiXCR to reprocess the multiplex PCR reads, holding one entry per CDR3 protein. The sample has 600,000 to 650,000 distinct CDR3 sequences; roughly 15% are singletons. The data also belong to a second study, concerning T cells in Graves' hyperthyroidism and ophthalmopathy.

Sequencing used peripheral blood mononuclear cells (PBMCs), obtained at new diagnosis, from a patient treated with antithyroid drugs. All receptors derive from a woman aged 25-40 years with Graves disease. Both conserved end residues are part of each CDR3. D genes are given only for firm matches. Rows give clone size only sometimes, using once, few, many, or a class for an expanded clone.

size: many; D: .; J: TRBJ2-3; length: 17; V: TRBV27; DNA: TGTGCCAGCAGTTTTTCCCCCTTATGGCCGAGCACAGATACGCAGTATTTT; CDR3: CASSFSPLWPSTDTQYF
size: .; D: .; J: TRBJ2-1; length: 15; V: TRBV11-3; DNA: TGTGCCAGCAGCTTTGGCCCGAACCCCTACAATGAGCAGTTCTTC; CDR3: CASSFGPNPYNEQFF
size: many; D: .; J: TRBJ1-1; length: 13; V: TRBV28; DNA: TGTGCCAGCAGCCGCGCTGAGAACACTGAAGCTTTCTTT; CDR3: CASSRAENTEAFF
size: many; D: .; J: TRBJ2-5; length: 15; V: TRBV7-8; DNA: TGTGCCAGCAGCCAAGAAGGGAAGGGGGGGGAGACCCAGTACTTC; CDR3: CASSQEGKGGETQYF
size: few; D: .; J: TRBJ1-1; length: 14; V: TRBV11-2; DNA: TGTGCCAGCAGGCGGACAGTTTTTAACACTGAAGCTTTCTTT; CDR3: CASRRTVFNTEAFF
size: few; D: .; J: TRBJ1-2; length: 12; V: TRBV25-1; DNA: TGTGCCAGCAGTGGCCCCGGGTCGATTAAGACCTTC; CDR3: CASSGPGSIKTF
size: many; D: TRBD1; J: TRBJ1-4; length: 12; V: TRBV10-3; DNA: TGTGCCATCAGTGCAGGGGGGGAAAAACTGTTTTTT; CDR3: CAISAGGEKLFF
size: few; D: .; J: TRBJ1-4; length: 14; V: TRBV2; DNA: TGTGCCAGCAAATGGGGAGCCCTTAATGAAAAACTGTTTTTT; CDR3: CASKWGALNEKLFF
size: .; D: TRBD1; J: TRBJ2-3; length: 17; V: TRBV5-5; DNA: TGTGCCAGCAGCTTGGAGCCGGTGGACAGGGGCACAGATACGCAGTATTTT; CDR3: CASSLEPVDRGTDTQYF
size: many; D: .; J: TRBJ1-6; length: 15; V: TRBV28; DNA: TGTGCCAGCAGGGGACCGACGGGGAATAATTCACCCCTCCACTTT; CDR3: CASRGPTGNNSPLHF
size: .; D: TRBD2; J: TRBJ2-3; length: 16; V: TRBV10-3; DNA: TGTGCCATCAGTGCCCTTCTAGCGGGAGGGACGGATACGCAGTATTTT; CDR3: CAISALLAGGTDTQYF
size: .; D: TRBD2; J: TRBJ2-1; length: 16; V: TRBV20-1; DNA: TGCAGTGCTTCCCCGAAGGGCGGGAGCTCCTACAATGAGCAGTTCTTC; CDR3: CSASPKGGSSYNEQFF